This entry describes one T cell receptor beta chain. Only in-frame clones appear in the TCRdb table, and some are missing; sequencing was by immunoSEQ multiplex PCR. The repertoire has around 600,000 clones, roughly 95% of them found once; the top ten carry approximately 0.12%. Terminally differentiated effector memory CD45RA+ cells were excluded from the naive CD8 cells, which were CD45RO-negative and positively selected for CCR7. This entry belongs to a study of shared clonotypes between healthy human individuals. Germline lookup yields CDR1 MDHEN and CDR2 SYDVKM. The CDR3 has 16 amino acids. Trimming pared 7 bases from V and 0 bases from J, leaving 17 bases between.

The gene calls are TRBV28 and TRBJ2-3; D may be TRBD2 (6 bases). This receptor was identified in a woman in her thirties in good health. Sequencing was carried out using naive CD8+ T cells sorted from blood. DNA for the CDR3: TGTGCCAGCACCCTCCCCGGGAGTGAAAGCACAGATACGCAGTATTTT. Protein product: CASTLPGSESTDTQYF.